The source of this TCR beta chain is a study of blood T cell repertoires in COVID-19. About the study: Researchers got acute and convalescent COVID-19 samples from the United States, Italy and Spain. Nucleic acid was either cDNA or gDNA, and it came from T cells, B-cell-depleted T cells, or PBMCs.

Assay: immunoSEQ multiplex PCR; the TCRdb copy retains only in-frame clones and omits some. The sample includes about 66,000 clones, about nine tenths seen only once; the top ten take approximately 1.5%. Specimen: peripheral blood. The clonotype was recovered from a man aged 55-75 years with acute or convalescent COVID-19.

The chain's CDR3 is CASSIFTGTSSRADTQYF. Written as DNA, the CDR3 is TGTGCCAGCAGCATCTTTACCGGGACTAGCTCTAGGGCAGATACGCAGTATTTT. The chain combines TRBV11-3 with TRBJ2-3, with 9 bases identical to TRBD2. The J segment lost 4 bases and the V segment lost 5 bases, leaving 16 bases of the junction unmatched. The CDR3 extends over 18 amino acids. CDR1 is SGHNT, CDR2 YENEEA, per germline.